The clone carrying this T cell receptor (beta chain) was detected only a few times. The data stem from a study of T-cell memory formation after mild COVID-19. Germline loops: CDR1 SEHNR, CDR2 FQNEAQ (reference sequence). V dropped 6 bases and J dropped 6 bases, with 14 bases sitting between them. The CDR3 has 14 residues. TCRdb re-called the 5' RACE reads through MiXCR, storing one row per CDR3 protein. The table has about 270,000 distinct CDR3 sequences, 15% to 20% seen once. Sequenced sample: PBMCs or a T cell subset sorted from them (not recorded which). The chain couples TRBV7-9 to TRBJ1-4, with D perhaps TRBD1 (5 bases). The receptor was derived from a man younger than 35 who had mild COVID-19 (a few samples of this study predate the infection). Cell type and time point are not known. CDR3 in DNA: TGTGCCAGCAGGGGCCGGGGGTATCATGAAAAACTGTTTTTT. Residues: CASRGRGYHEKLFF. The whole variable domain, remainder taken from reference TRBV7-9 and TRBJ1-4, is DTGVSQNPRHKITKRGQNVTFRCDPISEHNRLYWYRQTLGQGPEFLTYFQNEAQLEKSRLLSDRFSAERPKGSFSTLEIQRTEQGDSAMYLCASRGRGYHEKLFFGSGTQLSVL.